This T cell receptor beta chain was documented in a study of T-cell reconstitution after alpha-beta-depleted transplantation in children. Ten or more counts support this clonotype. This CDR3 spans 19 amino acids. Germline CDR1 SGHDN, CDR2 FVKESK. The trim removed 3 bases at V and 0 bases at J, leaving 16 bases unmatched. Unique molecular identifiers tagged the TCRbeta library. TCRdb redid the calling of the PCR reads with MiXCR, one entry per CDR3 protein. The repertoire holds roughly 170,000 distinct CDR3 sequences, with approximately 7% as singletons. This clonotype was sampled from a human donor who donated a stem cell graft to a child with Wiskott-Aldrich syndrome. This chain joins TRBV14 and TRBJ1-1, with 7 positions matching TRBD1. The source was PBMCs from the stem cell graft donor, collected from the stem cell graft. This chain's CDR3 is CASSHPNVRDSDMNTEAFF. The CDR3 region has the DNA TGTGCCAGCAGCCACCCCAACGTCCGGGACAGTGACATGAACACTGAAGCTTTCTTT. Full variable domain (outside the CDR3, taken from reference TRBV14 and TRBJ1-1): EAGVTQFPSHSVIEKGQTVTLRCDPISGHDNLYWYRRVMGKEIKFLLHFVKESKQDESGMPNNRFLAERTGGTYSTLKVQPAELEDSGVYFCASSHPNVRDSDMNTEAFFGQGTRLTVV.